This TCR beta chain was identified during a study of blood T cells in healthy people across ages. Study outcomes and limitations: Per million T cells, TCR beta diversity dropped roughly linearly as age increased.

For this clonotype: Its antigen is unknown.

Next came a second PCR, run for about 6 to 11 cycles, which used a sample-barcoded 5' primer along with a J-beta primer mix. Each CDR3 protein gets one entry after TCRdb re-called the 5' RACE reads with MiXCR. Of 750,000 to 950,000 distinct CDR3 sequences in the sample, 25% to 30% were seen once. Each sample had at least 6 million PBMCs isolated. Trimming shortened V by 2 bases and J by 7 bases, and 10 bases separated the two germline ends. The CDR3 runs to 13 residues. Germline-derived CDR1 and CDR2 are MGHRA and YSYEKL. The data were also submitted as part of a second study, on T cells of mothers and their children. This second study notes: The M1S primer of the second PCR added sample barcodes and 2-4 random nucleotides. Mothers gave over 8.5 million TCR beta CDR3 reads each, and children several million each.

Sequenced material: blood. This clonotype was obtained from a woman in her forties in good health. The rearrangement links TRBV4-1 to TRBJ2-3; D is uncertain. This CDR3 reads CASSQLVGYTQYF. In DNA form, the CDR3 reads TGCGCCAGCAGCCAACTGGTGGGCTATACGCAGTATTTT.